This passage covers 8 T cell receptor beta chains from one sample sequenced in a study of pediatric ulcerative colitis. Libraries were prepared by immunoSEQ multiplex PCR; TCRdb keeps only in-frame clonotypes and omits some of them. The data hold about 64,000 clones, with 86% observed a single time. Sequencing was performed on blood. The receptors were gathered from a boy aged 10-17 years with severe ulcerative colitis.

V and J are TRBV12-2 and TRBJ2-7. TRBV12-2 is tagged as a pseudogene. CDR3 length equals 13 residues. The CDR3 coding sequence is TGTGCAAGTCGCTTAGCGTTTAAGGACGAGCAGTACTTC. This gives the protein CASRLAFKDEQYF.

This clone appeared once. The chain recombines TRBV30 with TRBJ2-5; TRBD1 aligns across 8 bases. The trim removed 3 bases at V and 3 bases at J, leaving 6 bases unmatched. The CDR3 is 14 amino acids. The germline CDR1 and CDR2 sequences are GTSNPN and SVGIG (reference sequence). CDR3 nucleotide sequence: TGTGCCTGGAGGTCGGACAGGGAAGAAGAGACCCAGTACTTC. It translates to CAWRSDREEETQYF.

The chain has TRBV29-1 and TRBJ2-3; D remains ambiguous. CDR3 size: 13 residues. V lost 5 bases and J 2 bases, leaving 11 bases between the germline ends. Germline V gives CDR1 SQVTM, CDR2 ANQGSEA. The CDR3 loop is CSVLSSDTDTQYF. The CDR3 DNA sequence: TGCAGCGTTCTGAGCAGTGACACAGATACGCAGTATTTT.

This rearrangement joins TRBV5-4 to TRBJ1-1; possible D gene TRBD1, 6 bases. V lost 4 bases and J lost 5, with 15 bases in between. The CDR3 is made up of 14 amino acids. The germline CDR1 and CDR2 sequences are SGHNT and YYREEE (reference sequence). The CDR3 protein is CASSKQGRGTEAFF. In DNA form, the CDR3 reads TGTGCCAGCAGCAAACAGGGACGGGGGACTGAAGCTTTCTTT.

This clone was counted only a few times. V is TRBV7-9 and J is TRBJ1-2; D unresolved. Trimming removed 8 bases at V and 1 base at J, with 14 bases between. The V gene's germline CDR1 is SEHNR and CDR2 FQNEAQ (reference sequence). The CDR3 sequence is 14 residues long. CDR3 sequence (DNA): TGTGCCAGCGCCCAGGTCGGGCTTAACTATGGCTACACCTTC. Its protein is CASAQVGLNYGYTF.

This chain connects TRBV2 to TRBJ2-5; 10 nucleotides align to TRBD2. Germline V gene data show CDR1 as SNHLY and CDR2 as FYNNEI. Losses at the gene ends were 5 bases for V and 4 bases for J; bases not matched to a gene: 10. CDR3 length equals 16 residues. The CDR3 DNA follows: TGTGCCAGCAGTCGAGGGCTAGCGGGAGCGGTAGAGACCCAGTACTTC. Translating gives CASSRGLAGAVETQYF.

J is TRBJ2-1 and V is TRBV12-5, with TRBD1 identical over 9 bases. The ends lost 0 bases at V and 7 bases at J; junction bases unmatched: 7. The CDR3 is made up of 16 amino acids. Germline CDR1 reads LGHNT; CDR2 reads FRNRAP. CDR3 sequence: CASGLVQGARDNEQFF. The CDR3 coding sequence is TGTGCTAGTGGTTTGGTACAGGGGGCGAGGGATAATGAGCAGTTCTTC.

The chain is built from TRBV28 and TRBJ2-3; 8 bases fit TRBD2. CDR1 is MDHEN and CDR2 is SYDVKM in the germline V gene. The CDR3 length is 16 residues. V gave up 6 bases and J gave up 2 bases; unmatched junction bases: 10. The CDR3, as DNA: TGTGCCAGCAGCGATCGGGGGGGCCACGACACAGATACGCAGTATTTT. Its translation: CASSDRGGHDTDTQYF.